This T cell receptor beta chain was recorded in a study of cytomegalovirus exposure and HLA in healthy donors. General observations from the study: Common viral pathogens seemed to be connected with several of the most significant clusters, according to a later analysis. The investigators catalogued 150 or so TCR beta chains as cytomegalovirus-associated. According to an earlier analysis, most TCR beta V segments yielded productive rearrangements about 87% or about 30% of the time. When a later analysis was performed, an Asian-associated ancestry cluster reportedly had fewer N-insertions than the approximately 690-donor mean.

Primers: 60 Vbeta forward and 13 Jbeta reverse. The assay was immunoSEQ multiplex PCR, and TCRdb's table has in-frame clones only and misses some. The sample records some 140,000 clones, more than 70% being singletons. In germline, CDR1 is MGHDK, CDR2 SYGVNS. V was clipped by 6 bases and J by 3 bases; unmatched bases: 7. This CDR3 is built from 15 residues. For this clone: Its antigen is not known.

The receptor was isolated from a man aged 25 to 40 in good health and CMV-seronegative. The V and J genes are TRBV25-1 and TRBJ2-7, with TRBD1 matching over 11 bases. Specimen: PBMCs. In DNA form, the CDR3 reads TGTGCCAGCAGAAGGACAGGGGGCCACGACTACGAGCAGTACTTC. Amino acid sequence: CASRRTGGHDYEQYF.